A single sample is the source of the 27 T cell receptor beta chains below, sequenced in a study of blood T cells in healthy people across ages. Together with a sample-barcoded 5' primer, a J-beta primer mix was included in a second PCR lasting about 6 to 11 cycles. One entry per CDR3 protein results from TCRdb running MiXCR on the 5' RACE reads. The sample comprises more than 900,000 distinct CDR3 sequences, almost 25% of which are singletons, and approximately 0.7% rests with the top ten. These data were also filed under a second study, of T cells of mothers and their children.

The sample consisted of blood. These receptors all come from a girl aged 2 to 10 in good health.

This clonotype was detected a few times. The gene calls are TRBV19 and TRBJ2-4; maybe TRBD1 (5 bases). Germline-derived CDR1 and CDR2 are LNHDA and SQIVND (reference sequence). V lost 3 bases and J lost 3, with 12 bases in between. CDR3 size: 15 residues. The CDR3 loop is CASSMNRIGKNIQYF. Written as DNA, the CDR3 is TGTGCCAGTAGTATGAACAGGATAGGCAAAAACATTCAGTACTTC.

The genes are TRBV20-1 and TRBJ2-4; D unresolved. The CDR3 sequence is 13 residues long. The V gene's germline CDR1 is DFQATT and CDR2 SNEGSKA (reference sequence). The V end lost 5 bases, the J end lost 6 bases, and 14 bases lay between the germline ends. CDR3: CSASDEHGNIQYF. CDR3 nucleotide sequence: TGCAGTGCTTCCGACGAACATGGAAACATTCAGTACTTC.

In this sample, this clonotype turned up a few times. The rearrangement links TRBV7-2 to TRBJ2-7; no definite D call. The germline gives CDR1 SGHTA, CDR2 FQGNSA. Trimming pared 0 bases from V and 4 bases from J, leaving 7 bases between. The CDR3 runs to 13 residues. The CDR3 DNA reads TGTGCCAGCAGCTTAGCCACACGATACGAGCAGTACTTC. Its translation: CASSLATRYEQYF.

The chain uses TRBV28 and TRBJ2-5; D remains ambiguous. Germline assignment: CDR1 MDHEN and CDR2 SYDVKM. The V gene lost 1 base and the J gene lost 3 bases, with 9 bases spanning the gap. This CDR3 contains 14 residues. In DNA form, the CDR3 reads TGTGCCAGCAGTTTATTGGCCCGAGAAGAGACCCAGTACTTC. Its protein product is CASSLLAREETQYF.

This clonotype was recorded a few times. This chain connects TRBV7-8 to TRBJ2-7, with D unresolved. The germline gives CDR1 SGHVS, CDR2 FQNEAQ. V lost 1 base and J 3 bases, leaving 13 bases between the germline ends. CDR3 size: 15 residues. This CDR3 reads CASSLVGSPLYEQYF. The CDR3, as DNA: TGTGCCAGCAGCTTAGTAGGGTCCCCCCTCTACGAGCAGTACTTC.

The rearrangement links TRBV5-1 to TRBJ2-5; maybe TRBD1 (5 bases). The DNA matches TRBJ2-1 better at its end, which makes the J call doubtful. From germline, CDR1 is SGHRS and CDR2 YFSETQ. The length of the CDR3 is 16 residues. The CDR3 DNA follows: TGCGCCAGCAGCTTGGCGGGTCAGGGTGGCTACAATGAGCAGTTCTTC. Residues: CASSLAGQGGYNEQFF.

CDR3 sequence: CASSITSAYGQPQHF. The CDR3 nucleotides are TGTGCCAGTAGTATTACTTCAGCCTACGGACAGCCCCAGCATTTT. The V and J genes are TRBV19 and TRBJ1-5; D not resolved. The CDR3 consists of 15 residues. Per the germline V gene, CDR1 is LNHDA and CDR2 is SQIVND (reference sequence). Trimming shortened V by 3 bases and J by 7 bases, and 16 bases separated the two germline ends.

This clonotype came up many times. This chain joins TRBV2 and TRBJ2-1, with 7 bases matching TRBD1. Germline V lookup: CDR1 SNHLY, CDR2 FYNNEI. The CDR3 runs to 13 residues. After removal of 4 bases from V and 4 bases from J, the junction contained 1 base not matched to a gene. The CDR3 DNA sequence: TGTGCCAGCAGTGGGGACAGTTACAATGAGCAGTTCTTC. It encodes CASSGDSYNEQFF.

The chain employs TRBV29-1 and TRBJ1-2, with 10 positions matching TRBD1. There are 11 residues in the CDR3. Germline CDR1 SQVTM, CDR2 ANQGSEA. J lost 6 bases, V lost 7 bases, and 2 bases had no gene match. The CDR3 loop is CSADRGNGYTF. CDR3 nucleotides: TGCAGCGCGGACAGGGGGAATGGCTACACCTTC.

The table lists this clonotype with a few counts. CDR3: CASSFRTAAFSYEQYF. CDR3 sequence (DNA): TGTGCCAGCAGCTTCCGGACAGCCGCCTTCTCCTACGAGCAGTACTTC. The rearrangement joins TRBV5-5 to TRBJ2-5; possibly TRBD1 for D (6 bases). The end of the DNA is better explained by TRBJ2-7, so the J call may be wrong. The length of the CDR3 is 16 residues. Germline CDR1 is SGHKS and CDR2 is YYEKEE (reference sequence).

A few counts support this clonotype. The chain employs TRBV25-1 and TRBJ1-6; possibly TRBD1 for D (5 bases). CDR3 length: 13 residues. Germline CDR1 is MGHDK and CDR2 is SYGVNS. Trimming shortened V by 1 base and J by 11 bases, and 9 bases separated the two germline ends. The CDR3 nucleotides read TGTGCCAGCAGTGAATCTGGGACGCCACCCCTCCACTTT. It codes for CASSESGTPPLHF.

V is TRBV7-3 and J is TRBJ1-1, with a tentative D call TRBD1 (5 bases). The CDR3 has 14 residues. Germline V gene lookup returns CDR1 SGHTA and CDR2 FQGTGA. Between the trimmed V and J ends, which lost 8 bases and 4 bases, there was a span of 17 bases. The CDR3 region is CASSPTEGTTEAFF. Here the CDR3 DNA reads TGTGCCAGCTCCCCGACAGAGGGGACCACTGAAGCTTTCTTT.

This sequence joins TRBV10-3 and TRBJ2-5; possibly TRBD1 for D (6 bases). CDR1 and CDR2 (germline): ENHRY, SYGVKD. This CDR3 is 15 amino acids long. V was trimmed by 6 bases and J by 1 base, leaving 15 bases between them. The CDR3 region is CAIRDGTRLQETQYF. The DNA of the CDR3 is TGTGCCATCAGGGACGGGACAAGACTCCAAGAGACCCAGTACTTC.

This clonotype was seen only a few times. The chain recombines TRBV5-6 with TRBJ2-7; no firm D call. Germline CDR1 is SGHDT and CDR2 is YYEEEE. The CDR3 runs 14 residues. Trimming shortened V by 5 bases and J by 5 bases, and 17 bases separated the two germline ends. The CDR3 DNA reads as TGTGCCAGCAGTTACCGACTGGGTTCGGACGAGCAGTACTTC. Protein product: CASSYRLGSDEQYF.

This clonotype has more than one count but fewer than ten. The chain joins TRBV4-1 to TRBJ2-7; D is ambiguous. The ends were cut back, 1 base at V and 3 bases at J, with 7 bases in the middle. The CDR3 runs to 13 residues. CDR1 and CDR2 from the germline V gene are MGHRA and YSYEKL. This CDR3 reads CASSQARSYEQYF. The CDR3 DNA sequence: TGCGCCAGCAGCCAAGCCCGAAGCTACGAGCAGTACTTC.

In its sample, this clonotype was seen a few times. The rearrangement links TRBV3-1 to TRBJ2-7; D gene uncertain. V shed 4 bases and J shed 3 bases, with 10 bases lying between them. From germline, CDR1 is LGHDT and CDR2 YNNKEL (reference sequence). CDR3 length: 13 residues. The DNA of the CDR3 is TGTGCCAGCAGCCCCGGACGTTACTACGAGCAGTACTTC. Translation gives CASSPGRYYEQYF.

This clonotype was found a few times. The CDR3 bases are TGCAGCGTTGAAGGGGACCGAAGGGGGAACACCGGGGAGCTGTTTTTT. Protein sequence: CSVEGDRRGNTGELFF. V gene TRBV29-1 combines with J gene TRBJ2-2, with D perhaps given as TRBD1 or TRBD2 (5 bases each). The CDR3 loop spans 16 amino acids. The germline CDR1 and CDR2 sequences are SQVTM and ANQGSEA. The V and J ends lost 1 base and 1 base respectively, with 13 bases between them.

Only a few counts were recorded for this clonotype. This rearrangement joins TRBV11-2 to TRBJ2-1; a weak D match, TRBD2 (5 bases). V lost 0 bases to trimming and J lost 10 bases, with 13 bases between them. CDR3 length: 14 amino acids. The germline CDR1 and CDR2 sequences are SGHAT and FQNNGV. The CDR3 loop reads CASSLDWVRREQFF. CDR3 in DNA: TGTGCCAGCAGCTTAGATTGGGTTAGGAGGGAGCAGTTCTTC.

This clonotype was counted only a few times. The V gene is TRBV5-1, the J gene TRBJ1-1, with TRBD1 as a possible D gene (5 bases). Per germline, CDR1 SGHRS and CDR2 YFSETQ. CDR3 size: 15 residues. V lost 4 bases, J lost 5 bases, and 18 bases lay in between. Written as DNA, the CDR3 is TGCGCCAGCAGCCCCCTGGGGGGGGTAGAAACTGAAGCTTTCTTT. Its protein product is CASSPLGGVETEAFF.

The table lists this clonotype with a few counts. The genes are TRBV27 and TRBJ2-1, with 8 nucleotides matching TRBD1. The CDR3 consists of 14 residues. Germline CDR1 and CDR2: MNHEY and SMNVEV (reference sequence). J lost 0 bases, V lost 6 bases, and 1 base had no gene match. The CDR3 DNA reads as TGTGCCAGCAGCAGGGGGCCCTCCTACAATGAGCAGTTCTTC. It yields the protein CASSRGPSYNEQFF.

The chain employs TRBV6-6 and TRBJ1-6, with a weak D call TRBD1 (6 bases). Germline CDR1 and CDR2: MNHNY and SVGAGI (reference sequence). The CDR3 runs 14 residues. Trimming pared 2 bases from V and 6 bases from J, leaving 8 bases between. Written as DNA, the CDR3 is TGTGCCAGCAGTTACGCGGACAGTAATTCACCCCTCCACTTT. Residues: CASSYADSNSPLHF.

The J gene is TRBJ1-1, the V gene TRBV7-2; D is uncertain. Trimming stripped 5 bases from V and 11 bases from J, with 18 bases between. The CDR3 has 13 residues. CDR1 and CDR2 from the germline V gene are SGHTA and FQGNSA. CDR3 sequence: CASSIERGHGAFF. In DNA, the CDR3 is TGTGCCAGCAGCATCGAGCGAGGCCATGGGGCTTTCTTT.

This sequence joins TRBV6-5 and TRBJ2-7, with D tentatively TRBD1 (6 bases). Germline CDR1 reads MNHEY; CDR2 reads SVGAGI. Trimming pared 8 bases from V and 5 bases from J, leaving 19 bases between. The CDR3 is 14 residues long. The CDR3 sequence: CASGLRGLFNEQYF. In DNA, the CDR3 is TGTGCCAGCGGCCTCAGGGGTCTTTTCAACGAGCAGTACTTC.

This clonotype was counted only a few times. V and J are TRBV14 and TRBJ1-1; TRBD1 matches at 7 bases. The germline V gene has CDR1 SGHDN and CDR2 FVKESK. V dropped 5 bases and J dropped 4; count of bases not matched to a gene: 4. CDR3 length: 13 residues. CDR3 coding DNA: TGTGCCAGCAGCGAGCCAGGGGGCACTGAAGCTTTCTTT. As protein: CASSEPGGTEAFF.

Only a few counts were recorded for this clonotype. The chain employs TRBV20-1 and TRBJ2-7; no reliable D call. Germline values: CDR1 DFQATT, CDR2 SNEGSKA (reference sequence). The germline V and J ends were trimmed by 0 bases and 0 bases, with 6 bases remaining between them. CDR3 length: 13 amino acids. The CDR3 is CSARETDSYEQYF. In nucleotides, the CDR3 is TGCAGTGCTAGAGAAACGGACTCCTACGAGCAGTACTTC.

The chain is built from TRBV27 and TRBJ1-2; 8 bases map to TRBD1. V dropped 1 base and J dropped 7; count of bases not matched to a gene: 2. Looked up from germline, CDR1 is MNHEY and CDR2 is SMNVEV (reference sequence). This CDR3 spans 13 amino acids. The CDR3 spells CASSLWTGFGYTF. CDR3 nucleotide sequence: TGTGCCAGCAGTTTATGGACAGGGTTTGGCTACACCTTC.

V is TRBV6-6 and J is TRBJ1-2; tentative D call: TRBD1 (6 bases). Germline V gives CDR1 MNHNY, CDR2 SVGAGI (reference sequence). The V and J ends lost 5 bases and 8 bases respectively, with 21 bases between them. CDR3 length: 15 amino acids. CDR3 region: CASSPSSQGFEGYTF. DNA of the CDR3: TGTGCCAGCAGTCCAAGTTCACAGGGATTTGAGGGCTACACCTTC.